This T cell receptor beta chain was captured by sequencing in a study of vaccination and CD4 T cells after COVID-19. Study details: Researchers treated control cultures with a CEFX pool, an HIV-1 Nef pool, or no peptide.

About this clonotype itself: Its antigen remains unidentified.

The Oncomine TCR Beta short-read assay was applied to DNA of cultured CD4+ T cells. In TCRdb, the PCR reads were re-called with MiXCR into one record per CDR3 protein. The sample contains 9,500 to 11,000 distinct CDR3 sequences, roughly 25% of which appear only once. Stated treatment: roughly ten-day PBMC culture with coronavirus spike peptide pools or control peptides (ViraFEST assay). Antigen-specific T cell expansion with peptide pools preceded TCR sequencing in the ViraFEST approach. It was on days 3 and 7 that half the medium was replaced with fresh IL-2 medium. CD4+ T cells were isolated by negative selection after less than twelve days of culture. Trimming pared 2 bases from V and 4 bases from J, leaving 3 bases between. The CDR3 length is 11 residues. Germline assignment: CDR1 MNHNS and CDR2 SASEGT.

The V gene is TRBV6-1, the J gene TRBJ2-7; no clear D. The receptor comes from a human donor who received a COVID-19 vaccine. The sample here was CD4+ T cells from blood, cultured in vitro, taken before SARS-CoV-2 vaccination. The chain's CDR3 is CASSERYEQYF. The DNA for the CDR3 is TGTGCCAGCAGTGAAAGGTACGAGCAGTACTTC.